Sequencing of this TCR beta chain was carried out in a study of T-cell memory formation after mild COVID-19. Notes on the study in general: Shrinking CD4+ clones were chiefly CM and EM; CD8+ ones were chiefly EMRA. Certain responding clones were present in pre-infection memory, suggesting participation of cross-reactive memory. Day 37-peaking second-wave clones had unconfirmed SARS-CoV-2 specificity.

This clonotype was counted once. Antigen unknown. TCRdb passed the 5' RACE reads through MiXCR, listing each CDR3 protein once. This table holds 300,000 to 350,000 distinct CDR3 sequences, around 15% found once. J lost 7 bases, V lost 4 bases, and 4 bases had no gene match. The CDR3 has 12 amino acids. In germline, CDR1 is SNHLY, CDR2 FYNNEI. This TCR came from a man younger than 35 who had mild COVID-19 (a few samples of this study predate the infection). Cell type and time point are not known. Sequencing used PBMCs or a T cell subset sorted from them (not recorded which). The chain carries TRBV2 and TRBJ2-7, with 7 bases aligning to TRBD1. The chain's CDR3 is CASSGTGGEQYF. The CDR3, as DNA: TGTGCCAGCAGTGGGACAGGCGGTGAGCAGTACTTC.